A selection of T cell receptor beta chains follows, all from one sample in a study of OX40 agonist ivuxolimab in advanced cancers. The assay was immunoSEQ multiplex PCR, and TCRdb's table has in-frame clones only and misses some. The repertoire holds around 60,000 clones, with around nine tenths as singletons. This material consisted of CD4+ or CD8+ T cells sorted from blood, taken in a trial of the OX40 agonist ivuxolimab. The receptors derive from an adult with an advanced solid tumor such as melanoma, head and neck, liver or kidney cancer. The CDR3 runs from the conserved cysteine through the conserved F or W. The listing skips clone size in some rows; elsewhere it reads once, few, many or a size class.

cdr3_aa: CASSQDPPPRDQRTDTQYF; clone_size: .; v_call: TRBV14; j_call: TRBJ2-3
cdr3_aa: CASSYGSGSPGEQYF; clone_size: .; v_call: TRBV6-6; j_call: TRBJ2-7
cdr3_aa: CASSLPPGGGVGELFF; clone_size: .; v_call: TRBV5-1; j_call: TRBJ2-2
cdr3_aa: CASSLDVWAGSHNEQFF; clone_size: .; v_call: TRBV5-4; j_call: TRBJ2-1
cdr3_aa: CASSLGLAGYNEQFF; clone_size: .; v_call: TRBV7-9; j_call: TRBJ2-1
cdr3_aa: CASSPAGDSFYEQYF; clone_size: .; v_call: TRBV7-9; j_call: TRBJ2-7
cdr3_aa: CASSSGGRAYEQYF; clone_size: .; v_call: TRBV19; j_call: TRBJ2-7
cdr3_aa: CASSLSGVGDTQYF; clone_size: .; v_call: TRBV5-1; j_call: TRBJ2-3
cdr3_aa: CASSFRGAHEAFF; clone_size: .; v_call: TRBV27; j_call: TRBJ1-1
cdr3_aa: CASSLQGAGGYTF; clone_size: .; v_call: TRBV5-6; j_call: TRBJ1-2
cdr3_aa: CASSLGYYEQYF; clone_size: .; v_call: TRBV5-6; j_call: TRBJ2-7
cdr3_aa: CASSTGTSPLLYEQYF; clone_size: .; v_call: TRBV19; j_call: TRBJ2-7
cdr3_aa: CASSQVSDRGTYEQYF; clone_size: .; v_call: TRBV4-2; j_call: TRBJ2-7
cdr3_aa: CASSLEDSYEQYF; clone_size: .; v_call: TRBV5-1; j_call: TRBJ2-7
cdr3_aa: CAAGPSSNQPQHF; clone_size: .; v_call: TRBV27; j_call: TRBJ1-5
cdr3_aa: CASSRTRDEQYF; clone_size: once; v_call: TRBV27; j_call: TRBJ2-7
cdr3_aa: CASSYDPGFYGYTF; clone_size: .; v_call: TRBV6-6; j_call: TRBJ1-2
cdr3_aa: CASSYSRTGTEAFF; clone_size: .; v_call: TRBV6-5; j_call: TRBJ1-1
cdr3_aa: CASSPRAASNYGYTF; clone_size: .; v_call: TRBV9; j_call: TRBJ1-2
cdr3_aa: CASSQDLDNEQFF; clone_size: .; v_call: TRBV4-1; j_call: TRBJ2-1
cdr3_aa: CASSLRLASYEQYF; clone_size: .; v_call: TRBV28; j_call: TRBJ2-7
cdr3_aa: CSVETGPRQREGTQYF; clone_size: .; v_call: TRBV29-1; j_call: TRBJ2-3
cdr3_aa: CASSPDYYEQYF; clone_size: .; v_call: TRBV28; j_call: TRBJ2-7
cdr3_aa: CASSQLAGAREQYF; clone_size: .; v_call: TRBV4-2; j_call: TRBJ2-7
cdr3_aa: CAWSVAKNIQYF; clone_size: .; v_call: TRBV30; j_call: TRBJ2-4
cdr3_aa: CASSLFGEGLYGYTF; clone_size: .; v_call: TRBV5-4; j_call: TRBJ1-2
cdr3_aa: CASSPGTGGYEQYF; clone_size: .; v_call: TRBV7-2; j_call: TRBJ2-7
cdr3_aa: CASSFTTGGGYTF; clone_size: few; v_call: TRBV5-4; j_call: TRBJ1-2
cdr3_aa: CASSLGGITEAFF; clone_size: .; v_call: TRBV19; j_call: TRBJ1-1